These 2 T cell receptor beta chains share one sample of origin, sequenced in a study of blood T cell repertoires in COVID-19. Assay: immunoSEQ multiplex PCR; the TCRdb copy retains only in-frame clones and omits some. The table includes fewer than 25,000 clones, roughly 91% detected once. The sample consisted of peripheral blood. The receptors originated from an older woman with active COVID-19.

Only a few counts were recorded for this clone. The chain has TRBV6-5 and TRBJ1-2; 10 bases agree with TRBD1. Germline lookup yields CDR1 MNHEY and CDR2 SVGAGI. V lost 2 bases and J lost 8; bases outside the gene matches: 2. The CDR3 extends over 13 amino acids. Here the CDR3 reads CASSYGQGDGYTF. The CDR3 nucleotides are TGTGCCAGCAGTTACGGACAGGGGGACGGCTACACCTTC.

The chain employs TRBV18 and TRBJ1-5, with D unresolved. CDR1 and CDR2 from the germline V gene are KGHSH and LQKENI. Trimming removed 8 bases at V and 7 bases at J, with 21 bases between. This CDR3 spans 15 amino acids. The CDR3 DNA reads TGTGCCAGCCCCACCAACCGTCCAGGAAGCCAGCCCCAGCATTTT. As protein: CASPTNRPGSQPQHF.